The 25 T cell receptor beta chains in this list originate from one sample, sequenced in a study of blood T cells in healthy people across ages. A sample-barcoded 5' primer and a J-beta primer mix were used in a second PCR of roughly 7 to 12 cycles. MiXCR, applied by TCRdb to the 5' RACE reads, yields one record per CDR3 protein. The top ten hold 20% to 25% of the sample, which has 730,000 or so distinct CDR3 sequences, roughly 45% seen once. Sequenced material: blood. The receptors stem from a woman aged 60-75 years in good health.

The chain has TRBV12-1 and TRBJ2-1; the table's D call, TRBD1, was not checked against the DNA. TRBV12-1 is shown as a pseudogene. The CDR3 has 15 residues. CDR3 region: CASSFRDNRRVEQFF. CDR3 DNA: TGTGCCAGCAGCTTTCGGGATAATAGGCGGGTCGAGCAGTTCTTC.

V usage is TRBV12-3 or TRBV12-4 and J usage is TRBJ1-5; D gene ambiguous. This CDR3 is 13 amino acids long. V dropped 6 bases and J dropped 9 bases, with 15 bases sitting between them. The CDR3 nucleotides read TGTGCCAGCAGCCGGCCGAGAGTCCGGCCCCAGCATTTT. Amino acids: CASSRPRVRPQHF.

This clonotype was seen a few times. The V call is TRBV20-1, the J call TRBJ1-1; D remains ambiguous. V gave up 6 bases and J gave up 7 bases, with 21 bases separating them. The CDR3 contains 14 residues. CDR1 and CDR2 from the germline V gene are DFQATT and SNEGSKA (reference sequence). The CDR3 bases are TGCAGTGCGGACTGGCCAGACATGAAGGGTGAAGCTTTCTTT. It codes for CSADWPDMKGEAFF.

The J gene is TRBJ1-1, the V gene TRBV4-2, with TRBD1 as a possible D gene (5 bases). The germline CDR1 and CDR2 sequences are LGHNA and YNFKEQ. The CDR3 is 15 amino acids. V gave up 0 bases and J gave up 6 bases, with 14 bases separating them. CDR3 nucleotides: TGTGCCAGCAGCCAAGATCAGGGTTCGAGACCTGAAGCTTTCTTT. This codes for CASSQDQGSRPEAFF.

This chain connects TRBV4-3 to TRBJ2-4; possibly TRBD1 for D (6 bases). The J call may be mistaken, given a closer DNA end match to TRBJ2-7. The CDR3 is 16 amino acids. The germline gives CDR1 LGHNA, CDR2 YSLEER. CDR3 amino acids: CASSQDSRTASYEQYF. CDR3 coding DNA: TGCGCCAGCAGCCAAGATAGTAGGACAGCGAGCTACGAGCAGTACTTC.

V is TRBV30 and J is TRBJ1-5, with 7 bases matching TRBD1. V lost 1 base and J lost 2; bases outside the gene matches: 5. Germline lookup yields CDR1 GTSNPN and CDR2 SVGIG (reference sequence). This CDR3 contains 15 residues. The CDR3 coding sequence is TGTGCCTGGAGTGGAGACAGGGTTGGCAATCAGCCCCAGCATTTT. Amino acid sequence: CAWSGDRVGNQPQHF.

The chain is built from TRBV27 and TRBJ1-5; 7 nucleotides match TRBD1. In germline, CDR1 is MNHEY, CDR2 SMNVEV (reference sequence). The CDR3 consists of 18 residues. V dropped 1 base and J dropped 7; count of bases not matched to a gene: 16. The CDR3 sequence is CASSLYPTGGTAGQPQHF. CDR3 nucleotide sequence: TGTGCCAGCAGTTTATACCCCACGGGAGGGACAGCGGGGCAGCCCCAGCATTTT.

There are many counts of this clonotype. The chain carries TRBV4-2 and TRBJ2-3; 7 bases align to TRBD2. Germline values: CDR1 LGHNA, CDR2 YNFKEQ. The CDR3 has 15 amino acids. Trimming removed 4 bases from V and 4 bases from J; junction bases left unmatched: 8. In DNA form, the CDR3 reads TGTGCCAGCAGCCCAGCGGGATCGGGAGCAGATACGCAGTATTTT. Translation gives CASSPAGSGADTQYF.

V and J are TRBV7-2 and TRBJ2-5; 7 bases align to TRBD2. TRBJ2-7 explains the end of the DNA better; the J call may be wrong. The CDR3 spans 14 residues. The germline V gene has CDR1 SGHTA and CDR2 FQGNSA. CDR3 in amino acids: CASSTAAGEGEQYF. CDR3 in DNA: TGTGCCAGCAGCACGGCGGCGGGAGAGGGCGAGCAGTACTTC.

This clonotype was detected a few times. The chain joins TRBV20-1 to TRBJ1-6, with no clear D. V was shortened by 3 bases and J by 0 bases, with 3 bases between the two germline ends. The germline CDR1 and CDR2 sequences are DFQATT and SNEGSKA (reference sequence). The CDR3 is 13 residues long. Written as DNA, the CDR3 is TGCAGTGCTAGCAGCTCCTATAATTCACCCCTCCACTTT. The encoded protein is CSASSSYNSPLHF.

This clonotype was recorded a few times. J is TRBJ2-6 and V is TRBV6-4, with a possible D match to TRBD1 (5 bases). V was trimmed by 6 bases and J by 0 bases, leaving 9 bases between them. The CDR3 contains 15 residues. Germline V lookup: CDR1 MRHNA, CDR2 SNTAGT. CDR3 sequence: CASRQGHSGANVLTF. DNA of the CDR3: TGTGCCAGCAGGCAGGGCCACTCTGGGGCCAACGTCCTGACTTTC.

The chain carries TRBV4-3 and TRBJ2-5; possible D gene TRBD2, 5 bases. V was pared by 6 bases and J by 2 bases, with 10 bases between. The V gene's germline CDR1 is LGHNA and CDR2 YSLEER. The CDR3 consists of 13 residues. The CDR3 is CASSTGWQETQYF. CDR3 coding DNA: TGCGCCAGCAGTACGGGGTGGCAAGAGACCCAGTACTTC.

This clonotype was seen only a few times. V and J are TRBV7-2 and TRBJ2-7; D perhaps matches TRBD1 (6 bases). The length of the CDR3 is 15 residues. Germline V CDR1 and CDR2: SGHTA, FQGNSA. V was trimmed by 4 bases and J by 2 bases, leaving 15 bases between them. The CDR3 sequence: CASSSGTSSPYEQYF. CDR3 nucleotides: TGTGCCAGCAGCTCGGGGACAAGCTCTCCCTACGAGCAGTACTTC.

There are a few counts of this clonotype. This chain links TRBV7-6 with TRBJ1-1; D is ambiguous. The CDR3 is made up of 13 amino acids. V gave up 4 bases and J gave up 8 bases, with 14 bases separating them. Germline V gene data show CDR1 as SGHVS and CDR2 as FNYEAQ. In DNA, the CDR3 is TGTGCCAGCAGCTCACCGGACGGACGGGAAGCTTTCTTT. Its translation is CASSSPDGREAFF. Variable domain in full (rest from reference TRBV7-6 and TRBJ1-1): GAGVSQSPRYKVTKRGQDVALRCDPISGHVSLYWYRQALGQGPEFLTYFNYEAQQDKSGLPNDRFSAERPEGSISTLTIQRTEQRDSAMYRCASSSPDGREAFFGQGTRLTVV.

The CDR3 protein is CASSPLGDRGQLRQNLQYF. The CDR3 DNA sequence: TGTGCCAGCAGCCCCCTCGGGGACAGGGGGCAATTAAGGCAGAACCTTCAGTACTTC. The chain combines TRBV7-8 with TRBJ2-4; TRBD1 agrees at 12 bases. V shed 5 bases, J shed 11 bases, and the junction held 22 bases outside the gene matches. The CDR3 runs to 19 residues. The germline gives CDR1 SGHVS, CDR2 FQNEAQ.

The rearrangement uses TRBV20-1 and TRBJ2-5, with D hard to call. There are 12 residues in the CDR3. Germline lookup yields CDR1 DFQATT and CDR2 SNEGSKA (reference sequence). This CDR3 reads CRGTEIQETQYF. Written as DNA, the CDR3 is TGCAGGGGCACAGAGATACAAGAGACCCAGTACTTC.

This sequence joins TRBV7-3 and TRBJ2-5; 7 nucleotides agree with TRBD1. Germline CDR1 SGHTA, CDR2 FQGTGA. After removal of 4 bases from V and 0 bases from J, the junction contained 8 bases not matched to a gene. The CDR3 spans 16 residues. The CDR3 sequence is CASSWPGQPYQETQYF. The CDR3 bases are TGTGCCAGCAGCTGGCCGGGACAGCCGTACCAAGAGACCCAGTACTTC.

The rearrangement links TRBV7-9 to TRBJ2-7; 7 bases fit TRBD1. The trim removed 5 bases at V and 7 bases at J, leaving 14 bases unmatched. The CDR3 spans 15 residues. Germline V gene sequence: CDR1 SEHNR, CDR2 FQNEAQ (reference sequence). The CDR3 sequence is CASSPGQDSLREQYF. DNA of the CDR3: TGTGCCAGCAGCCCCGGACAGGATTCCTTACGGGAGCAGTACTTC.

CDR3 in DNA: TGTGCCAGCAATCGGGGGCTGGACTACGAGCAGTACTTC. Its protein product is CASNRGLDYEQYF. The rearrangement uses TRBV6-2 or TRBV6-3 and TRBJ2-4; D possibly matches TRBD1 or TRBD2 (6 bases each). The tail of the sequence fits TRBJ2-7 better, so the J call may be wrong. This CDR3 region has 13 residues. CDR1 is MNHEY, CDR2 SVGEGT, per germline.

This chain links TRBV5-1 with TRBJ2-5; D gene ambiguous. CDR1 is SGHRS, CDR2 YFSETQ, per germline. V lost 1 base, J lost 11 bases, and 27 bases lay in between. The CDR3 extends over 17 amino acids. The CDR3 sequence: CASSLRGLSVAYNEQYF. CDR3 nucleotides: TGCGCCAGCAGCTTGCGAGGATTAAGCGTTGCATATAATGAGCAGTACTTC.

Of note for this clonotype: The junction and the germline gene differ at one end; a read error may be behind it. This rearrangement joins TRBV20-1 to TRBJ2-3, with 15 bases identical to TRBD2. The germline gives CDR1 DFQATT, CDR2 SNEGSKA (reference sequence). The CDR3 runs 16 residues. CDR3 amino acids: CSAPGLAGGGGDTQYF. CDR3 coding DNA: TGCAGTGCCCCTGGACTAGCGGGGGGGGGAGGAGATACACAGTATTTT.

The chain joins TRBV7-9 to TRBJ2-1; D gene ambiguous. Looked up from germline, CDR1 is SEHNR and CDR2 is FQNEAQ (reference sequence). The CDR3 consists of 11 residues. The V end lost 3 bases, the J end lost 9 bases, and 6 bases lay between the germline ends. The CDR3 bases are TGTGCCAGCAGCTTCCGCGTTGAGCAGTTCTTC. It yields the protein CASSFRVEQFF.

This clonotype showed up many times. V usage is TRBV10-3 and J usage is TRBJ2-3, with 10 bases fitting TRBD2. Germline V gene data show CDR1 as ENHRY and CDR2 as SYGVKD. The V and J ends lost 7 bases and 2 bases, in that order; junction bases with no gene match: 6. The CDR3 has 15 residues. CDR3 in amino acids: CAIIAGTSATDTQYF. CDR3 nucleotide sequence: TGTGCCATCATCGCCGGGACTAGCGCCACAGATACGCAGTATTTT.

The table lists this clonotype with many counts. The chain employs TRBV12-5 and TRBJ2-5, with 7 positions matching TRBD2. The V gene end was trimmed by 7 bases and the J gene end by 0 bases; junction bases not matched to a gene: 8. CDR3 length equals 15 residues. Germline V gene lookup returns CDR1 LGHNT and CDR2 FRNRAP. This CDR3 reads CASVPPGGYQETQYF. DNA for the CDR3: TGTGCTAGTGTCCCCCCCGGGGGGTACCAAGAGACCCAGTACTTC.

CDR3 protein: CATSDFSSSGGQGEQYF. The CDR3 DNA reads as TGTGCCACCAGTGATTTTTCTTCGAGCGGCGGTCAAGGCGAGCAGTACTTC. V usage is TRBV24-1 and J usage is TRBJ2-7, with D possibly matching TRBD2 (5 bases). This CDR3 has 17 residues. Germline-derived CDR1 and CDR2 are KGHDR and SFDVKD. V was pared by 1 base and J by 6 bases, with 21 bases between.